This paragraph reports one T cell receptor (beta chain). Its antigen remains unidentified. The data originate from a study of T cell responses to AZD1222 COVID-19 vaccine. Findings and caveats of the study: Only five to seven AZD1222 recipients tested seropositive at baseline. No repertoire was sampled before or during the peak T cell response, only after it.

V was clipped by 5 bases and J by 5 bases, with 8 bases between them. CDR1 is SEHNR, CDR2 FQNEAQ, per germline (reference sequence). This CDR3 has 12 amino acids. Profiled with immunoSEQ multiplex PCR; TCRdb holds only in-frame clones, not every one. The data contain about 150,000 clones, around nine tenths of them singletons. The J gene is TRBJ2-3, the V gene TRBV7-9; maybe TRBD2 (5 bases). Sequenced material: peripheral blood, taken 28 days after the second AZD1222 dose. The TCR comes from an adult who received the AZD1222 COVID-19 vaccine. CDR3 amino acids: CASSQAGDTQYF. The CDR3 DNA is TGTGCCAGCAGCCAGGCGGGAGATACGCAGTATTTT.